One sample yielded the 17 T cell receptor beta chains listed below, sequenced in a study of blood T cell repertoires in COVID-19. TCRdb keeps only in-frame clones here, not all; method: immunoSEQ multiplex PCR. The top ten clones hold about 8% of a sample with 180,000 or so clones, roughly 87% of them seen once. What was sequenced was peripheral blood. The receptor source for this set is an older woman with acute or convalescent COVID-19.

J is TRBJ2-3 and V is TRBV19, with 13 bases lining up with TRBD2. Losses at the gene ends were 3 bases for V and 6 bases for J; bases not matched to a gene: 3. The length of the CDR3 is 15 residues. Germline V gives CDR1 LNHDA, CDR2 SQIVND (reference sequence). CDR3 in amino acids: CASSIGTSGVDTQYF. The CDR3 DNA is TGTGCCAGTAGTATCGGGACTAGCGGGGTTGATACGCAGTATTTT.

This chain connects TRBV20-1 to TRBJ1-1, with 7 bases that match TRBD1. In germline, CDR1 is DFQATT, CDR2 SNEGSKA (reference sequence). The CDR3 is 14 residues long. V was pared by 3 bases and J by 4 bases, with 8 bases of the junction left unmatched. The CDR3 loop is CSASLTGLPTEAFF. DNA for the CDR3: TGCAGTGCTAGTTTGACAGGGTTACCCACTGAAGCTTTCTTT.

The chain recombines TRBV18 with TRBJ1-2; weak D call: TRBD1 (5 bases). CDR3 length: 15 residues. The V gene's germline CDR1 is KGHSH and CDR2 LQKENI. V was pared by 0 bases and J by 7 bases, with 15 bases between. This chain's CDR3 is CASSPPPTVTGGYTF. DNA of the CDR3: TGTGCCAGCTCACCACCCCCGACAGTTACGGGTGGCTACACCTTC. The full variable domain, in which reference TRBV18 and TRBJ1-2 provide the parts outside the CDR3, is NAGVMQNPRHLVRRRGQEARLRCSPMKGHSHVYWYRQLPEEGLKFMVYLQKENIIDESGMPKERFSAEFPKEGPSILRIQQVVRGDSAAYFCASSPPPTVTGGYTFGSGTRLTVV.

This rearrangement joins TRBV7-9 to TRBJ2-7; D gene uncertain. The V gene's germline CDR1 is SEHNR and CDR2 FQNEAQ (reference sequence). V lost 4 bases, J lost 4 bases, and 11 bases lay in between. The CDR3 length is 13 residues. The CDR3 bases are TGTGCCAGCAGCTCCCTCCTGAGTTACGAGCAGTACTTC. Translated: CASSSLLSYEQYF.

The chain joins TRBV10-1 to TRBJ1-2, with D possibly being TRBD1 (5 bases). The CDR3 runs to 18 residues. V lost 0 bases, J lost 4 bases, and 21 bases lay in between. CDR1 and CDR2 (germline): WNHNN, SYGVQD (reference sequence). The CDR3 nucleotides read TGCGCCAGCAGTGAGTCGCCCCCTCGCGGGGGGTCCGTCTATGGCTACACCTTC. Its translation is CASSESPPRGGSVYGYTF.

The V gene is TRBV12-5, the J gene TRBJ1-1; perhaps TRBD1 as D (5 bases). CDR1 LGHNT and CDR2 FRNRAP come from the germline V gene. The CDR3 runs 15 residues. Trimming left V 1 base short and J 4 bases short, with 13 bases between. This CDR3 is CASGLAQGTGTEAFF. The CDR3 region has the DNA TGTGCTAGTGGTTTGGCTCAGGGTACCGGCACTGAAGCTTTCTTT.

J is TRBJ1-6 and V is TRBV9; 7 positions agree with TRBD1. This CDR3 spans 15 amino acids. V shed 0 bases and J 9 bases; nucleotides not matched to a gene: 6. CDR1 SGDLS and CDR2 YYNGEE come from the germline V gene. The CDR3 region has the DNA TGTGCCAGCAGCGTAGCGGGACAGTTCGGTTCACCCCTCCACTTT. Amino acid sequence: CASSVAGQFGSPLHF. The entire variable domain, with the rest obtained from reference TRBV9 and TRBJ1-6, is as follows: DSGVTQTPKHLITATGQRVTLRCSPRSGDLSVYWYQQSLDQGLQFLIQYYNGEERAKGNILERFSAQQFPDLHSELNLSSLELGDSALYFCASSVAGQFGSPLHFGNGTRLTVT.

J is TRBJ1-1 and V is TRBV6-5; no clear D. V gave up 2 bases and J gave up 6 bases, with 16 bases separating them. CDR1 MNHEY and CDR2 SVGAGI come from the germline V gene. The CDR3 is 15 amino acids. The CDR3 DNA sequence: TGTGCCAGCAGTTACGAGGCAGACGTTAGGCCTGAAGCTTTCTTT. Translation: CASSYEADVRPEAFF.

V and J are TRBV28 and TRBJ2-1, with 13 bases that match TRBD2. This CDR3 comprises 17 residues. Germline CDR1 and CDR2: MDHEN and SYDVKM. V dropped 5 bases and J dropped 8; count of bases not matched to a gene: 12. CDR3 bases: TGTGCCAGCAGTAGTACACTAGCGGGAGGGGCTAGTTATGAGCAGTTCTTC. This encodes CASSSTLAGGASYEQFF.

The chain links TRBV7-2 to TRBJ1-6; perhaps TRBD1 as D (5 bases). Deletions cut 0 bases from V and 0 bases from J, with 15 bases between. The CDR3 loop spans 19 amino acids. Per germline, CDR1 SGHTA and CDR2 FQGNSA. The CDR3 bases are TGTGCCAGCAGCTTAGCGGGGGGGTACCCGAGCTCCTATAATTCACCCCTCCACTTT. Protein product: CASSLAGGYPSSYNSPLHF.

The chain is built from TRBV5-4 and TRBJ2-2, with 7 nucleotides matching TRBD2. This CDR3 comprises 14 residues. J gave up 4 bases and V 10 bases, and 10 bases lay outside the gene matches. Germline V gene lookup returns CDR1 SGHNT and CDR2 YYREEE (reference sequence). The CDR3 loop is CASGGGVGTGELFF. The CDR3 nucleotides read TGTGCCTCCGGGGGAGGGGTAGGCACCGGGGAGCTGTTTTTT.

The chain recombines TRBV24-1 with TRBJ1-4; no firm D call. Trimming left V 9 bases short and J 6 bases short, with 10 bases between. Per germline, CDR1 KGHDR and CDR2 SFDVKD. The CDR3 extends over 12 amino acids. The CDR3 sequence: CATSEEDEKLFF. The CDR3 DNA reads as TGTGCCACCTCGGAAGAGGATGAAAAACTGTTTTTT.

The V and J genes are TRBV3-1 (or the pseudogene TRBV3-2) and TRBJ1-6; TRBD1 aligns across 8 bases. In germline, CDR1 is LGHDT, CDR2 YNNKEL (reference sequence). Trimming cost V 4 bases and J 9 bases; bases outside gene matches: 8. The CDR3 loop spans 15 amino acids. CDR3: CASSPRQGYRSPLHF. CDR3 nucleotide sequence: TGTGCCAGCAGCCCTAGACAGGGGTATCGTTCACCCCTCCACTTT.

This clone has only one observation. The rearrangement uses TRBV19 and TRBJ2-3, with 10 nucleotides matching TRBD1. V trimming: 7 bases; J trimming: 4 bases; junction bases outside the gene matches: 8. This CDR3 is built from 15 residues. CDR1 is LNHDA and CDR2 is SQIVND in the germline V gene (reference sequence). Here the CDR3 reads CASTGDRGISDTQYF. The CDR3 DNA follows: TGTGCCAGTACAGGGGACAGGGGAATCTCAGATACGCAGTATTTT.

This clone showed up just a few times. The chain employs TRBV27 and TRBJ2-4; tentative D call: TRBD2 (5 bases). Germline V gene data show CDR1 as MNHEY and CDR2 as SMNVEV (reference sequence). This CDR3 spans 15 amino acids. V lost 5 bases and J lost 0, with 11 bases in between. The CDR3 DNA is TGTGCCAGCAGTCCGCAGCGGATAGCCAAAAACATTCAGTACTTC. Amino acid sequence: CASSPQRIAKNIQYF.

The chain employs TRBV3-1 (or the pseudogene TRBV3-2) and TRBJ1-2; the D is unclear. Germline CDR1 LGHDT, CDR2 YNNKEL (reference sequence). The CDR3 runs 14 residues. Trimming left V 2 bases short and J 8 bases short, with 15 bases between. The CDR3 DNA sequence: TGTGCCAGCAGCCAATGCTGGGGAGGAAACGGCTACACCTTC. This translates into CASSQCWGGNGYTF.

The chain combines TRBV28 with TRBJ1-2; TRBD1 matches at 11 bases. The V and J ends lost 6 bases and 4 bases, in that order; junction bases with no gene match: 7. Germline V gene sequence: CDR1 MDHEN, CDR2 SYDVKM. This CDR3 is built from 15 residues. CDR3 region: CASRLGQGAFYGYTF. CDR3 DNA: TGTGCCAGCAGACTAGGACAGGGGGCTTTCTATGGCTACACCTTC.